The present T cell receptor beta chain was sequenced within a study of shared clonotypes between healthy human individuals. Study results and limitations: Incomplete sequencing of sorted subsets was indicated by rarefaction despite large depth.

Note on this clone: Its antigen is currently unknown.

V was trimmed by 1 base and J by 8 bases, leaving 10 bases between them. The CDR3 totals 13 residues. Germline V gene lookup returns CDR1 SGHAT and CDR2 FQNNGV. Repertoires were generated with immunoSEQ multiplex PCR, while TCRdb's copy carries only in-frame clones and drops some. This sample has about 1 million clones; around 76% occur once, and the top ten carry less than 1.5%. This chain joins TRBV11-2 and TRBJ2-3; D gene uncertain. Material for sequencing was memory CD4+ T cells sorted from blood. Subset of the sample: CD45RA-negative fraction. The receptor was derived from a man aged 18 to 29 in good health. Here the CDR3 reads CASSLVPGATQYF. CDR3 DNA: TGTGCCAGCAGCTTAGTTCCCGGAGCTACGCAGTATTTT.